This T cell receptor beta chain was recorded in a study of T cell changes during pregnancy in multiple sclerosis. In germline, CDR1 is SQVTM, CDR2 ANQGSEA. The CDR3 sequence is 15 residues long. V lost 6 bases to trimming and J lost 4 bases; unmatched junction nucleotides: 6. Profiled with immunoSEQ multiplex PCR; TCRdb holds only in-frame clones, not every one. The sample has roughly 45,000 clones, 95% seen once. The chain carries TRBV29-1 and TRBJ2-2; 12 bases align to TRBD1. The TCR was taken from a female donor with multiple sclerosis, enrolled in a pregnancy study. The material sequenced was CD8+ T cells from peripheral blood mononuclear cells, taken in the first trimester of pregnancy. CDR3 nucleotide sequence: TGCAGCGTCGCCGGGACAGGGGGCGTCACCGGGGAGCTGTTTTTT. It specifies CSVAGTGGVTGELFF.